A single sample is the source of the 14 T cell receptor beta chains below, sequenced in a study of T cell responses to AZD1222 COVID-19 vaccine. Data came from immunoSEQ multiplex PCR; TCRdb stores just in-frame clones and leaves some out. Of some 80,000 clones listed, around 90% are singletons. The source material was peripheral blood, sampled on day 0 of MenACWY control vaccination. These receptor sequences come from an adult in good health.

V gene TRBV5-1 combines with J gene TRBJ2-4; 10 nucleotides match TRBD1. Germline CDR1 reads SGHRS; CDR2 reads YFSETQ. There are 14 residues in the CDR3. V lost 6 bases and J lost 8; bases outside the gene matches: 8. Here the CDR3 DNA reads TGCGCCAGCAACGTGGACAGGGGGGATGACATTCAGTACTTC. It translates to CASNVDRGDDIQYF.

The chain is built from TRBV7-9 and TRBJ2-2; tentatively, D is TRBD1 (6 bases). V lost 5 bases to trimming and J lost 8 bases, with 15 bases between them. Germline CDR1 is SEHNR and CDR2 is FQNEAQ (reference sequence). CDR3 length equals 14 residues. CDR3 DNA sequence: TGTGCCAGCAGCCCGGACAGAAGTGAAGGGGAGCTGTTTTTT. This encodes CASSPDRSEGELFF.

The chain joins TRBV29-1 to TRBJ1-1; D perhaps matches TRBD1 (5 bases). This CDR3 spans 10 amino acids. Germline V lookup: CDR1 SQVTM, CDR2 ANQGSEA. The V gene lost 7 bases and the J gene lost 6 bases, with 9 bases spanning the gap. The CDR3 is CSGGYPEAFF. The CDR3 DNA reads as TGCAGCGGGGGGTATCCTGAAGCTTTCTTT.

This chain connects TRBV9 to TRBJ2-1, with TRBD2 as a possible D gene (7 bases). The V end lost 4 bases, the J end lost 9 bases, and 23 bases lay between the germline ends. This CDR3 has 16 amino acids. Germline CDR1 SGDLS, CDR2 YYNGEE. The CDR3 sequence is CASSPRGRGDLGEQFF. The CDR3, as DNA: TGTGCCAGCAGCCCCAGGGGACGGGGGGACCTTGGTGAGCAGTTCTTC.

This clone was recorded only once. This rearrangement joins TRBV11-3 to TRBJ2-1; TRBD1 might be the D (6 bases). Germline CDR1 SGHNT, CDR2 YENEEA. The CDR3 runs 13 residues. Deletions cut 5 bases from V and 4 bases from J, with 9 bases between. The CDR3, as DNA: TGTGCCAGCAGCCTGGACAGTTACAATGAGCAGTTCTTC. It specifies CASSLDSYNEQFF.

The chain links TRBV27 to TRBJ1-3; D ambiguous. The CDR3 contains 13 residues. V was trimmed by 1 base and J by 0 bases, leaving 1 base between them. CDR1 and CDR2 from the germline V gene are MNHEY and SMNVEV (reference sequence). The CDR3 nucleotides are TGTGCCAGCAGTTTATACTCTGGAAACACCATATATTTT. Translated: CASSLYSGNTIYF.

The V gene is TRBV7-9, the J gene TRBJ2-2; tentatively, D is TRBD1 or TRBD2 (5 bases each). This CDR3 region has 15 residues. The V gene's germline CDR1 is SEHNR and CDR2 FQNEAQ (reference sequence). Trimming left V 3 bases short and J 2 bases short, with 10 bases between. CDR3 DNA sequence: TGTGCCAGCAGCTTCCGGGACCGCAACACCGGGGAGCTGTTTTTT. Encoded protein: CASSFRDRNTGELFF.

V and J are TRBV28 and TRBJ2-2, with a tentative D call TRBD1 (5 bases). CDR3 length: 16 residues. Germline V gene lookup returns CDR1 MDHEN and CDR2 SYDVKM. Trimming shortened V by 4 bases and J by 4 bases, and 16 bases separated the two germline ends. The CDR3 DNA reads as TGTGCCAGCAGTTCACGACAGAAACACAGCACCGGGGAGCTGTTTTTT. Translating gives CASSSRQKHSTGELFF. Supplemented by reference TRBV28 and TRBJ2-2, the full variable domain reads DVKVTQSSRYLVKRTGEKVFLECVQDMDHENMFWYRQDPGLGLRLIYFSYDVKMKEKGDIPEGYSVSREKKERFSLILESASTNQTSMYLCASSSRQKHSTGELFFGEGSRLTVL.

The CDR3 region is CASSQDLRGSNQPQHF. Written as DNA, the CDR3 is TGCGCCAGCAGCCAAGATCTAAGGGGTAGCAATCAGCCCCAGCATTTT. The rearrangement joins TRBV4-3 to TRBJ1-5, with a tentative D call TRBD1 (5 bases). V was clipped by 0 bases and J by 0 bases, with 9 bases between them. The CDR3 totals 16 residues. Germline CDR1 is LGHNA and CDR2 is YSLEER.

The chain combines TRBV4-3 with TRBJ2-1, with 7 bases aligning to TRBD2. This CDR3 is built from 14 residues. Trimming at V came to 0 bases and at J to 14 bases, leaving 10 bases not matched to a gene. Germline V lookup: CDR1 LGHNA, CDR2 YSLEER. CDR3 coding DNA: TGCGCCAGCAGCCAAGATAGAAGCGGGGCATTGAAGTTCTTC. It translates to CASSQDRSGALKFF.

Written as DNA, the CDR3 is TGTGCCAGCAGCTCACGGACAGCCGTTGCTGATTATGGCTACACCTTC. This translates into CASSSRTAVADYGYTF. The chain couples TRBV11-2 to TRBJ1-2; D may be TRBD1 (6 bases). Per germline, CDR1 SGHAT and CDR2 FQNNGV. The ends were cut back, 4 bases at V and 5 bases at J, with 20 bases in the middle. This CDR3 has 16 amino acids. Drawing the rest from reference TRBV11-2 and TRBJ1-2, the complete variable domain is EAGVAQSPRYKIIEKRQSVAFWCNPISGHATLYWYQQILGQGPKLLIQFQNNGVVDDSQLPKDRFSAERLKGVDSTLKIQPAKLEDSAVYLCASSSRTAVADYGYTFGSGTRLTVV.

CDR3 sequence: CASSFSGRTTDTQYF. CDR3 DNA: TGCGCCAGCAGCTTCAGTGGTAGAACGACAGATACGCAGTATTTT. This sequence joins TRBV5-1 and TRBJ2-3; D remains ambiguous. V was pared by 2 bases and J by 3 bases, with 13 bases between. Germline values: CDR1 SGHRS, CDR2 YFSETQ. The CDR3 contains 15 residues. Using reference TRBV5-1 and TRBJ2-3 for the parts outside the CDR3, the full variable domain is KAGVTQTPRYLIKTRGQQVTLSCSPISGHRSVSWYQQTPGQGLQFLFEYFSETQRNKGNFPGRFSGRQFSNSRSEMNVSTLELGDSALYLCASSFSGRTTDTQYFGPGTRLTVL.

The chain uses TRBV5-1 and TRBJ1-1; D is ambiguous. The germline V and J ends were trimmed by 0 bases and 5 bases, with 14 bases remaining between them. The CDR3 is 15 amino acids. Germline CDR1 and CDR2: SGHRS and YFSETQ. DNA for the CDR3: TGCGCCAGCAGCTTGGCCCTATCTGGTCGTACTGAAGCTTTCTTT. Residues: CASSLALSGRTEAFF. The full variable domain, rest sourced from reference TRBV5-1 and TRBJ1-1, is KAGVTQTPRYLIKTRGQQVTLSCSPISGHRSVSWYQQTPGQGLQFLFEYFSETQRNKGNFPGRFSGRQFSNSRSEMNVSTLELGDSALYLCASSLALSGRTEAFFGQGTRLTVV.

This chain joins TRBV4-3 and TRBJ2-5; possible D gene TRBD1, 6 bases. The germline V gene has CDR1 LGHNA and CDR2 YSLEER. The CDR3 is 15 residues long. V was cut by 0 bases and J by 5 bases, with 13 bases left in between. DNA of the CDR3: TGCGCCAGCAGCCAAGAAACAGGGAGATGGGAGACCCAGTACTTC. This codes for CASSQETGRWETQYF.